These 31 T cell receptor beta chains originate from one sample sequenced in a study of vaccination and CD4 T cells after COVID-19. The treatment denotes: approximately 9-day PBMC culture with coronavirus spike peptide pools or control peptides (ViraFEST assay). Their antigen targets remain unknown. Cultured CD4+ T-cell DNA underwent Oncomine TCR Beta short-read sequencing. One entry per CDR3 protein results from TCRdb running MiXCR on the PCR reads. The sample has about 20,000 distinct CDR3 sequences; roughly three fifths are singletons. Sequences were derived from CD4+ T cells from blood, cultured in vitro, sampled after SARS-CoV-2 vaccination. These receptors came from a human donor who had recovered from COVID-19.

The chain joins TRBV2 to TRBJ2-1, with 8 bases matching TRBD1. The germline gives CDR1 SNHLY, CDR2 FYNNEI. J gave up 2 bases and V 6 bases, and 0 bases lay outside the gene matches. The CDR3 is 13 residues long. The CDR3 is CASRDRAYNEQFF. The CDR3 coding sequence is TGTGCCAGCAGGGACAGGGCCTACAATGAGCAGTTCTTC. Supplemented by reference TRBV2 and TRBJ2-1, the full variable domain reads EPEVTQTPSHQVTQMGQEVILRCVPISNHLYFYWYRQILGQKVEFLVSFYNNEISEKSEIFDDQFSVERPDGSNFTLKIRSTKLEDSAMYFCASRDRAYNEQFFGPGTRLTVL.

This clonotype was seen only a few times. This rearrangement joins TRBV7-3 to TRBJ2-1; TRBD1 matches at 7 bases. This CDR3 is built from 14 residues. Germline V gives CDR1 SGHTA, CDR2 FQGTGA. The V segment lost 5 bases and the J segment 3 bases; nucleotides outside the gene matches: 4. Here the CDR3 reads CASSQGTDYNEQFF. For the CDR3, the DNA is TGTGCCAGCAGCCAAGGGACAGACTACAATGAGCAGTTCTTC.

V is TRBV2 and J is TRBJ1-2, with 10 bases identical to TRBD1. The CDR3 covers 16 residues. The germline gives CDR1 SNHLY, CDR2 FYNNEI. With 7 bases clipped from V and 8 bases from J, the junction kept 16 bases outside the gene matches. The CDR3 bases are TGTGCCAGCACCCAGCTGGGGGGGACAGGGGCAGGAGGCTACACCTTC. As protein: CASTQLGGTGAGGYTF.

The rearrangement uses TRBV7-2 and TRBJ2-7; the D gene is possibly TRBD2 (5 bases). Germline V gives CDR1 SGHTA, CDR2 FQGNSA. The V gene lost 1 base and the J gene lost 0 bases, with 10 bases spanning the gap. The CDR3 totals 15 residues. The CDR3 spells CASSLESGSSYEQYF. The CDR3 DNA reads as TGTGCCAGCAGCTTAGAGAGCGGCAGCTCCTACGAGCAGTACTTC. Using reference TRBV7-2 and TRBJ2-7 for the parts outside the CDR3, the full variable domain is GAGVSQSPSNKVTEKGKDVELRCDPISGHTALYWYRQSLGQGLEFLIYFQGNSAPDKSGLPSDRFSAERTGGSVSTLTIQRTQQEDSAVYLCASSLESGSSYEQYFGPGTRLTVT.

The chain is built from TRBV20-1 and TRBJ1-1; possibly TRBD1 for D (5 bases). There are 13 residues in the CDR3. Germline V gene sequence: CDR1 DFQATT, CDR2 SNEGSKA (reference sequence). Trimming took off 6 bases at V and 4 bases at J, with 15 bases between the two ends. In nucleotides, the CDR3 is TGCAGTGCAACGGAGACAGCCCTCACTGAAGCTTTCTTT. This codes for CSATETALTEAFF.

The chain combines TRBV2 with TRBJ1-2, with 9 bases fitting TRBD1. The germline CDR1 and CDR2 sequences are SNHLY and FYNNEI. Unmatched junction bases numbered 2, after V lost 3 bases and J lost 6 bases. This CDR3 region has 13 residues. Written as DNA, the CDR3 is TGTGCCAGCAGTGATGACAGGGGGGATGGCTACACCTTC. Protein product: CASSDDRGDGYTF. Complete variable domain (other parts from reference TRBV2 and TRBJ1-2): EPEVTQTPSHQVTQMGQEVILRCVPISNHLYFYWYRQILGQKVEFLVSFYNNEISEKSEIFDDQFSVERPDGSNFTLKIRSTKLEDSAMYFCASSDDRGDGYTFGSGTRLTVV.

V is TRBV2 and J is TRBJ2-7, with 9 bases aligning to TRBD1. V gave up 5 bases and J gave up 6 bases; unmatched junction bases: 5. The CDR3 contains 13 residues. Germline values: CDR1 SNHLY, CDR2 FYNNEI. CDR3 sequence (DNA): TGTGCCAGCAGTCCCGGGACAGGGATCGAGCAGTACTTC. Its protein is CASSPGTGIEQYF.

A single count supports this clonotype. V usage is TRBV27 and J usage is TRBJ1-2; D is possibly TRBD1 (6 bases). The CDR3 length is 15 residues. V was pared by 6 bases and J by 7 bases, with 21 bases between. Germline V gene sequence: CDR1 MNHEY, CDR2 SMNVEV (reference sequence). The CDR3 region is CASRPPPNTGFGYTF. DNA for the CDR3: TGTGCCAGCAGACCCCCCCCTAATACAGGGTTTGGCTACACCTTC.

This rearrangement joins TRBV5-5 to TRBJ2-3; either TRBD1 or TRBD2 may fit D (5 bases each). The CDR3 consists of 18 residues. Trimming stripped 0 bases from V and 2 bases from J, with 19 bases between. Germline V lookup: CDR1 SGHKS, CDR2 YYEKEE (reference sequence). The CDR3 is CASSLEGWGTANTDTQYF. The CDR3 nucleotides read TGTGCCAGCAGCTTGGAGGGTTGGGGGACGGCTAACACAGATACGCAGTATTTT.

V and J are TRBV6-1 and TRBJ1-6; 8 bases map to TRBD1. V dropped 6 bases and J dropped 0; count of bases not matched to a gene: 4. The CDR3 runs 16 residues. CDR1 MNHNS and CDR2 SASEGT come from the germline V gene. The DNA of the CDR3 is TGTGCCAGCAGACGACAGGGGAGCTCCTATAATTCACCCCTCCACTTT. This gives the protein CASRRQGSSYNSPLHF.

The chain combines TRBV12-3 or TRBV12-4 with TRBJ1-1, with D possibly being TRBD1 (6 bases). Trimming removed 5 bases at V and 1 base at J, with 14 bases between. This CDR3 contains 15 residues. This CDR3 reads CASSRQAVANTEAFF. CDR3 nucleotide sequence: TGTGCCAGCAGTCGACAGGCAGTAGCGAACACTGAAGCTTTCTTT.

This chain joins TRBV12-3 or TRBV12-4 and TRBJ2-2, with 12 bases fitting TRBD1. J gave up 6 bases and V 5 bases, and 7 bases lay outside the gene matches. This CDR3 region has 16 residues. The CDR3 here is CASSSPGQGAPGELFF. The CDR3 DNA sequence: TGTGCCAGCAGTAGTCCGGGACAGGGGGCTCCCGGGGAGCTGTTTTTT.

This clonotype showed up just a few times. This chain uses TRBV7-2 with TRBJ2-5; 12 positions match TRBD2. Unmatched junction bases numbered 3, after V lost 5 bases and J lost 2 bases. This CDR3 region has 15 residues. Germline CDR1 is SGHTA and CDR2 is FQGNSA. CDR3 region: CASSRTSGVQETQYF. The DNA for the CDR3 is TGTGCCAGCAGCCGGACTAGCGGGGTACAAGAGACCCAGTACTTC.

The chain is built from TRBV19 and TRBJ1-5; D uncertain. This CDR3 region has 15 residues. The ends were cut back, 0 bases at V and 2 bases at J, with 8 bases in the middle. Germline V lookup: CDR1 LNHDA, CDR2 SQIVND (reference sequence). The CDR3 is CASSIDGGGNQPQHF. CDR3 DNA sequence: TGTGCCAGTAGTATAGATGGTGGGGGCAATCAGCCCCAGCATTTT.

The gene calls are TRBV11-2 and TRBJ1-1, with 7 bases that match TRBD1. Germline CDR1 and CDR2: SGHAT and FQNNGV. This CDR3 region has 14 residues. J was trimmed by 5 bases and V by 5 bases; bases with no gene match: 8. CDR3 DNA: TGTGCCAGCAGCACCCCCAGGGGGGGGACTGAAGCTTTCTTT. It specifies CASSTPRGGTEAFF.

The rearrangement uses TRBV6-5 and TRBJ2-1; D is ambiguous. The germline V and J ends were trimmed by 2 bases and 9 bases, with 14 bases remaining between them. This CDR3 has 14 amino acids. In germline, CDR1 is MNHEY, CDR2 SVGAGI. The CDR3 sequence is CASSYDLPRGEQFF. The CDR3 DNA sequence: TGTGCCAGCAGTTACGATTTGCCCCGAGGTGAGCAGTTCTTC.

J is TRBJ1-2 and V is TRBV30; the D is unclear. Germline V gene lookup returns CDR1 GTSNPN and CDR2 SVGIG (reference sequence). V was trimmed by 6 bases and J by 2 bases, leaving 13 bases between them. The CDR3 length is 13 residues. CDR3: CACPVGSNYGYTF. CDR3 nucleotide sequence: TGTGCCTGCCCGGTAGGATCGAACTATGGCTACACCTTC.

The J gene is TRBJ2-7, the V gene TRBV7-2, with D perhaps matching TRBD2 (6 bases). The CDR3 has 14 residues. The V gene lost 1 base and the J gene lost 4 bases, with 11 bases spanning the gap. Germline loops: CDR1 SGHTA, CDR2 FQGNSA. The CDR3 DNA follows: TGTGCCAGCAGCTTAGATGTTGGGGGGTACGAGCAGTACTTC. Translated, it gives CASSLDVGGYEQYF.

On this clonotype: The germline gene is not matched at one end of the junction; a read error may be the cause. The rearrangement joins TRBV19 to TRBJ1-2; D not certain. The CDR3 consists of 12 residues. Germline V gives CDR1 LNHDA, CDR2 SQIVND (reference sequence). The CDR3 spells CASSGGPMAAFF. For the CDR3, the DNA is TGTGCCAGTAGTGGAGGTCCTATGGCTGCATTCTTC. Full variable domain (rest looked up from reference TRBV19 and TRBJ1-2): DGGITQSPKYLFRKEGQNVTLSCEQNLNHDAMYWYRQDPGQGLRLIYYSQIVNDFQKGDIAEGYSVSREKKESFPLTVTSAQKNPTAFYLCASSGGPMAAFFGSGTRLTVV.

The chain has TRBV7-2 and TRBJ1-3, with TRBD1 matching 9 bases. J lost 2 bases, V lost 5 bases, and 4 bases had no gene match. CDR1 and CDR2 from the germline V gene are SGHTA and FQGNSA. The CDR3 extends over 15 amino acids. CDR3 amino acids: CASSMGQGPGNTIYF. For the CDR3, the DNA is TGTGCCAGCAGCATGGGACAGGGTCCTGGAAACACCATATATTTT.

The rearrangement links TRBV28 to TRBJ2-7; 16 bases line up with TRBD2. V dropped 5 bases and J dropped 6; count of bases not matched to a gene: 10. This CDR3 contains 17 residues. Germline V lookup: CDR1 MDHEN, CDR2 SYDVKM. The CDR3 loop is CASSQGLAGGRVIEQYF. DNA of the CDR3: TGTGCCAGCAGTCAGGGACTAGCGGGAGGGCGGGTTATCGAGCAGTACTTC.

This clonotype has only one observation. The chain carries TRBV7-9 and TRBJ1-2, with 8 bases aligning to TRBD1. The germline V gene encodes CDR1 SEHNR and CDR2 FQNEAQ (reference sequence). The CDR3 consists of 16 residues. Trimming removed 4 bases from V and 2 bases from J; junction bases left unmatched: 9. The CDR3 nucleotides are TGTGCCAGCAGCTCGCCTCCTGGACAGGGAAACTATGGCTACACCTTC. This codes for CASSSPPGQGNYGYTF. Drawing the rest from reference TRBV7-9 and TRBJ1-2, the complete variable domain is DTGVSQNPRHKITKRGQNVTFRCDPISEHNRLYWYRQTLGQGPEFLTYFQNEAQLEKSRLLSDRFSAERPKGSFSTLEIQRTEQGDSAMYLCASSSPPGQGNYGYTFGSGTRLTVV.

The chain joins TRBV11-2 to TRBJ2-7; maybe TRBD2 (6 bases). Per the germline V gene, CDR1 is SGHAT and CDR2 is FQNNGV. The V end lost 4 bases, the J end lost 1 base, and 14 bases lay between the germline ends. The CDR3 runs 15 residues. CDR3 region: CASSSLGGASYEQYF. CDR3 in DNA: TGTGCCAGCAGCTCACTTGGAGGGGCTTCCTACGAGCAGTACTTC.

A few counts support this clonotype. Written as DNA, the CDR3 is TGTGCCACCAGCGGGGGTATGGGCAATCAGCCCCAGCATTTT. Amino acid sequence: CATSGGMGNQPQHF. This chain links TRBV15 with TRBJ1-5; TRBD1 is a possible D gene (5 bases). V lost 5 bases and J lost 2, with 10 bases in between. This CDR3 comprises 14 residues. CDR1 is LNHNV, CDR2 YYDKDF, per germline (reference sequence). The entire variable domain, with the rest obtained from reference TRBV15 and TRBJ1-5, is as follows: DAMVIQNPRYQVTQFGKPVTLSCSQTLNHNVMYWYQQKSSQAPKLLFHYYDKDFNNEADTPDNFQSRRPNTSFCFLDIRSPGLGDTAMYLCATSGGMGNQPQHFGDGTRLSIL.

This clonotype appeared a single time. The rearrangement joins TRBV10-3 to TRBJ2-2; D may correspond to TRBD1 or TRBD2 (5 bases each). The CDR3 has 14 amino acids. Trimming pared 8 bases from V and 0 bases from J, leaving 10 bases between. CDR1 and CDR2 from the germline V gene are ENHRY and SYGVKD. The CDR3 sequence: CAIEGTANTGELFF. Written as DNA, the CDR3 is TGTGCCATCGAGGGGACGGCGAACACCGGGGAGCTGTTTTTT.

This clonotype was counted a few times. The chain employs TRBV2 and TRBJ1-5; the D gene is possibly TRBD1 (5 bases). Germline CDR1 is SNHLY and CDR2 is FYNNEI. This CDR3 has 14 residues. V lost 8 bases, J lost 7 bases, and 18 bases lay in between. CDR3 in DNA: TGTGCCAGCGAAGAGAGAGACAGCGACCAGCCCCAGCATTTT. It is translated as CASEERDSDQPQHF.

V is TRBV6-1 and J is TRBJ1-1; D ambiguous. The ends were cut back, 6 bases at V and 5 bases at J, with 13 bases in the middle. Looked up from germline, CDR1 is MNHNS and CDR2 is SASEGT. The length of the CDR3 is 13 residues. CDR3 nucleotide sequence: TGTGCCAGCAGAGATTTTGCCGGGACTGAAGCTTTCTTT. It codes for CASRDFAGTEAFF.

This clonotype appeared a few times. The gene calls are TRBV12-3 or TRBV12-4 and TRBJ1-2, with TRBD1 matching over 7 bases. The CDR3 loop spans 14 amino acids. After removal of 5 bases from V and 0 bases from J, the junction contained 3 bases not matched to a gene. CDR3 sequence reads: CASSQQGTNYGYTF. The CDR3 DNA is TGTGCCAGCAGTCAACAGGGGACTAACTATGGCTACACCTTC.

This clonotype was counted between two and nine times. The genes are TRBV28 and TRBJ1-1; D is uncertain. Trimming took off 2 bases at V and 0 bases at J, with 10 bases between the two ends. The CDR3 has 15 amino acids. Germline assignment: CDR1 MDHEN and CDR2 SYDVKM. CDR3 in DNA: TGTGCCAGCAGTTTACCCCAGGCGATGAACACTGAAGCTTTCTTT. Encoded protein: CASSLPQAMNTEAFF.

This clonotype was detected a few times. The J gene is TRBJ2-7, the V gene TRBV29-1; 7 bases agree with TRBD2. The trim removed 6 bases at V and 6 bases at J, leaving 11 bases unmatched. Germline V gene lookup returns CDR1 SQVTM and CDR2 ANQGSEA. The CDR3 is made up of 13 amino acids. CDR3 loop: CSVNSAGVGEQYF. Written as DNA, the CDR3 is TGCAGCGTCAACAGCGCGGGAGTCGGCGAGCAGTACTTC.

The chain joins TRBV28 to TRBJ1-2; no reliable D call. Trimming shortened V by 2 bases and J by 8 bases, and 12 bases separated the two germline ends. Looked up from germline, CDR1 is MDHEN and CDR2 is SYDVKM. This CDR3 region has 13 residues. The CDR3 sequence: CASSLAGRSGYTF. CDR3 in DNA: TGTGCCAGCAGTTTAGCAGGACGTTCGGGCTACACCTTC.